The sequence of this TCR beta chain was determined in a study of cytomegalovirus exposure and HLA in healthy donors. Across the study: Inside one of the first data releases sat tens of millions of unique TCRs taken from HLA-typed donors. Study-wide results and limits: Donor immune exposure was known only as CMV serostatus. HLA alleles showed associations with roughly 17,000 TCR beta sequences in a later analysis, at a 0.05 false discovery rate. Looking again later, the authors saw that most CMV-associated TCR beta chains seemed HLA-restricted.

13 Jbeta primers and 60 Vbeta primers were used for the PCR. Assay used: immunoSEQ multiplex PCR; TCRdb lists only in-frame clones, some missing. Among 85,000 to 120,000 clones listed, about three quarters were seen once. This clone was recorded once. Its antigen is unknown. This CDR3 is 14 amino acids long. Germline V gives CDR1 SEHNR, CDR2 FQNEAQ (reference sequence). V was pared by 3 bases and J by 7 bases, with 5 bases of the junction left unmatched. Source material: PBMCs. The receptor's source is a woman in her fifties or sixties in good health and CMV-seropositive. V is TRBV7-9 and J is TRBJ2-1; the match to TRBD1 covers 8 bases. The CDR3 spells CASSLYQGANEQFF. CDR3 nucleotides: TGTGCCAGCAGCTTGTACCAGGGGGCGAATGAGCAGTTCTTC. The whole variable domain, filled in from reference TRBV7-9 and TRBJ2-1, reads DTGVSQNPRHKITKRGQNVTFRCDPISEHNRLYWYRQTLGQGPEFLTYFQNEAQLEKSRLLSDRFSAERPKGSFSTLEIQRTEQGDSAMYLCASSLYQGANEQFFGPGTRLTVL.